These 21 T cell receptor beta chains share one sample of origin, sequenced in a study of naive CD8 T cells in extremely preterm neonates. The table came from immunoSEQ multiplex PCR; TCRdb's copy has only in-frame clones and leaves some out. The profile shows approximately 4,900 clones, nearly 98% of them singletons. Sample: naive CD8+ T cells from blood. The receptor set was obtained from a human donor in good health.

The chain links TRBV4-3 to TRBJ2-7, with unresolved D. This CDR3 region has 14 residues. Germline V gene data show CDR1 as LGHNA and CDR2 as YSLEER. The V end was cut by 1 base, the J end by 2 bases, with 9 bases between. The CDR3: CASSQAGETYEQYF. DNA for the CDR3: TGCGCCAGCAGCCAAGCAGGTGAAACCTACGAGCAGTACTTC.

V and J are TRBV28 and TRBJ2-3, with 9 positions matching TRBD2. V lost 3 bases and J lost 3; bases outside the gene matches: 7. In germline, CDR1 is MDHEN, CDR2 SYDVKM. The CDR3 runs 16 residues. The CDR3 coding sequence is TGTGCCAGCAGTTTGGCACTAGCGGGTGTTACAGATACGCAGTATTTT. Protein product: CASSLALAGVTDTQYF.

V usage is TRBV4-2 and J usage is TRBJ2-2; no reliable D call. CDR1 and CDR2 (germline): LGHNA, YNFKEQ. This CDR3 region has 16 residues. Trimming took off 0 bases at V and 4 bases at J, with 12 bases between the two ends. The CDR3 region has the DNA TGTGCCAGCAGCCAAGATCGGCTTAGCCGCACCGGGGAGCTGTTTTTT. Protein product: CASSQDRLSRTGELFF.

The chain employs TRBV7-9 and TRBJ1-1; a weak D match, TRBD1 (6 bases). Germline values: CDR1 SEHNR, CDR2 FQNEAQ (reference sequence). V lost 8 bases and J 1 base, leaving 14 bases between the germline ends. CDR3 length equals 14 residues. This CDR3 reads CASGWDTRNTEAFF. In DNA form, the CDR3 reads TGTGCCAGCGGTTGGGACACTAGGAACACTGAAGCTTTCTTT.

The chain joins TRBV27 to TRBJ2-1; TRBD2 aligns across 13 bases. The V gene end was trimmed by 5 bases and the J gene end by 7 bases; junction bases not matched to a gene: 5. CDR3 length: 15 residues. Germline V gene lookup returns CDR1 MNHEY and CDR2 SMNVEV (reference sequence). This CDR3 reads CASSLGLAGVNEQFF. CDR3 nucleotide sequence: TGTGCCAGCAGTCTAGGACTAGCGGGAGTAAATGAGCAGTTCTTC.

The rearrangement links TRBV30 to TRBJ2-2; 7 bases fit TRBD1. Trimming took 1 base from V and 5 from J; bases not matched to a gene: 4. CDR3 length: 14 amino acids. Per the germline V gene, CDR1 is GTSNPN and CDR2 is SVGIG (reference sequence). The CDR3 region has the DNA TGTGCCTGGAGTGAGAAGACAGGGACCGGGGAGCTGTTTTTT. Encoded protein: CAWSEKTGTGELFF.

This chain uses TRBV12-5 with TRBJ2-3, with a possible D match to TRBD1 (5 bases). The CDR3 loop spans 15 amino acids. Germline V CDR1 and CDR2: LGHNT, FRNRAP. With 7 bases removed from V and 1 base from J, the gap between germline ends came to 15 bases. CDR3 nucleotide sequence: TGTGCTAGTGCCTTGGCAGGGTTTGGCACAGATACGCAGTATTTT. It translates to CASALAGFGTDTQYF.

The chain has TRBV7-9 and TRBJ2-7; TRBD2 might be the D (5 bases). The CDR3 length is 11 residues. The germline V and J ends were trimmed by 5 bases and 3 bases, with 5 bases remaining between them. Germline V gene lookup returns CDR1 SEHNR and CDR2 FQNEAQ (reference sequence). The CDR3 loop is CASSRDYEQYV. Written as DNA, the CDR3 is TGTGCCAGCAGCCGGGACTACGAGCAGTACGTC.

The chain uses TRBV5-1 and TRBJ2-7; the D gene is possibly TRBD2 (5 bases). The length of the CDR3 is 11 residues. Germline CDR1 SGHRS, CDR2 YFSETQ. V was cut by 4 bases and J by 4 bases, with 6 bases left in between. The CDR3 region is CASSLAYEQYF. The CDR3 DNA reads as TGCGCCAGCAGCCTAGCTTACGAGCAGTACTTC.

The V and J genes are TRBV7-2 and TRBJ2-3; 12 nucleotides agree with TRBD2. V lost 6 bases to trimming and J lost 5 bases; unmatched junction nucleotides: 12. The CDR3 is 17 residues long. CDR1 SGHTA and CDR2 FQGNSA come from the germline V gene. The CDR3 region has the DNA TGTGCCAGCAGTTGGCCCCCTAGCGGGGGGGCCTTAGATACGCAGTATTTT. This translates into CASSWPPSGGALDTQYF.

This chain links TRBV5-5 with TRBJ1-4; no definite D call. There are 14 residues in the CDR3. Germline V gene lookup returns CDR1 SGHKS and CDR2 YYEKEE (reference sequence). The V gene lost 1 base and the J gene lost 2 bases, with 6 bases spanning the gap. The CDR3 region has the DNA TGTGCCAGCAGCTTGTGGGAGACTAATGAAAAACTGTTTTTT. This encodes CASSLWETNEKLFF.

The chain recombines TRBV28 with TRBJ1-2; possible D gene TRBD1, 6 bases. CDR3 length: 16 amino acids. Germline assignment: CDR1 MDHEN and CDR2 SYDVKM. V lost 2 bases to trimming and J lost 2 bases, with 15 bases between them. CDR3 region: CASSLPKGQRNYGYTF. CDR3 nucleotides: TGTGCCAGCAGTTTACCAAAAGGACAGCGGAACTATGGCTACACCTTC.

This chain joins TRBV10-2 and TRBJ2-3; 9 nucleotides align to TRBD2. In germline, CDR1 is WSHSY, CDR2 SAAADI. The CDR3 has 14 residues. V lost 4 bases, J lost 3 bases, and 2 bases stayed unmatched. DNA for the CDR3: TGCGCCAGCAGTGTAGCGGGAGTGACAGATACGCAGTATTTT. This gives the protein CASSVAGVTDTQYF.

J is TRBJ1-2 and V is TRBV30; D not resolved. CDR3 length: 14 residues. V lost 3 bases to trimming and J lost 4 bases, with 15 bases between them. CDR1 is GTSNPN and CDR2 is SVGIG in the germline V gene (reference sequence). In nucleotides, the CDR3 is TGTGCCTGGAGCTTAAAAGGAGGACTCTATGGCTACACCTTC. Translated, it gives CAWSLKGGLYGYTF.

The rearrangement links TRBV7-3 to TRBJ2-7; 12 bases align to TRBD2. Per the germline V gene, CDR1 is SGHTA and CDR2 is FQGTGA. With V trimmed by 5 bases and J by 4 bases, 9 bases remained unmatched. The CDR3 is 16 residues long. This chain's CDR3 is CASSPRLAGAPYEQYF. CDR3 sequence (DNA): TGTGCCAGCAGCCCTCGACTAGCGGGAGCACCATACGAGCAGTACTTC.

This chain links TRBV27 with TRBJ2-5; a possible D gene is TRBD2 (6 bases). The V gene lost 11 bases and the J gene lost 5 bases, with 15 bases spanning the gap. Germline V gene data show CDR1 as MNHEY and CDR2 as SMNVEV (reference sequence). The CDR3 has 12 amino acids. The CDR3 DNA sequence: TGTGCCTCGGGACTGTCGCCGGAGACCCAGTACTTC. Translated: CASGLSPETQYF.

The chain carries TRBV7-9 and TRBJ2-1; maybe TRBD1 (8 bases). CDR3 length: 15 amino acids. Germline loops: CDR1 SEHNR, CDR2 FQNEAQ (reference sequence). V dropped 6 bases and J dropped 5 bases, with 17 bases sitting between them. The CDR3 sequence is CASRQGGRGNNEQFF. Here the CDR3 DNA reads TGTGCCAGCAGACAGGGGGGGCGAGGTAACAATGAGCAGTTCTTC.

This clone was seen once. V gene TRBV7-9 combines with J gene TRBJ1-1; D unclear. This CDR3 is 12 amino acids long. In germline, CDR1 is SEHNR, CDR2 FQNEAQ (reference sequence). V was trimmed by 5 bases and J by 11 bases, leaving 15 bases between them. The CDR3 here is CASSPGGGRAFF. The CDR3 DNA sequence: TGTGCCAGCAGCCCAGGTGGCGGGAGGGCTTTCTTT.

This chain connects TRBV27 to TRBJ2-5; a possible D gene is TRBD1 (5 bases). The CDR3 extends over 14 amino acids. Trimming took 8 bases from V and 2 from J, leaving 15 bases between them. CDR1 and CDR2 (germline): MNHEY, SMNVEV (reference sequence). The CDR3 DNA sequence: TGTGCCAGCCAACCTGGACAAAAGCAAGAGACCCAGTACTTC. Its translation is CASQPGQKQETQYF.

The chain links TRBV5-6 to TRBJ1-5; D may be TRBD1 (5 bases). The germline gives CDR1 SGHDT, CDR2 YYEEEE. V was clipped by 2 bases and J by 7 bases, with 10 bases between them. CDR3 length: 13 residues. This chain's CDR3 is CASSLGAGQPQHF. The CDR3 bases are TGTGCCAGCAGCTTAGGGGCAGGGCAGCCCCAGCATTTT.

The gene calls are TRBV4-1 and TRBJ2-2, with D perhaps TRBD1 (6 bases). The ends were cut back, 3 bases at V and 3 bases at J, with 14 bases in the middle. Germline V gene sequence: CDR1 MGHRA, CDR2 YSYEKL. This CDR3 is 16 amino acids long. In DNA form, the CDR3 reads TGCGCCAGCAGCCACAAGCAGGGGATGTACACCGGGGAGCTGTTTTTT. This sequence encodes CASSHKQGMYTGELFF.